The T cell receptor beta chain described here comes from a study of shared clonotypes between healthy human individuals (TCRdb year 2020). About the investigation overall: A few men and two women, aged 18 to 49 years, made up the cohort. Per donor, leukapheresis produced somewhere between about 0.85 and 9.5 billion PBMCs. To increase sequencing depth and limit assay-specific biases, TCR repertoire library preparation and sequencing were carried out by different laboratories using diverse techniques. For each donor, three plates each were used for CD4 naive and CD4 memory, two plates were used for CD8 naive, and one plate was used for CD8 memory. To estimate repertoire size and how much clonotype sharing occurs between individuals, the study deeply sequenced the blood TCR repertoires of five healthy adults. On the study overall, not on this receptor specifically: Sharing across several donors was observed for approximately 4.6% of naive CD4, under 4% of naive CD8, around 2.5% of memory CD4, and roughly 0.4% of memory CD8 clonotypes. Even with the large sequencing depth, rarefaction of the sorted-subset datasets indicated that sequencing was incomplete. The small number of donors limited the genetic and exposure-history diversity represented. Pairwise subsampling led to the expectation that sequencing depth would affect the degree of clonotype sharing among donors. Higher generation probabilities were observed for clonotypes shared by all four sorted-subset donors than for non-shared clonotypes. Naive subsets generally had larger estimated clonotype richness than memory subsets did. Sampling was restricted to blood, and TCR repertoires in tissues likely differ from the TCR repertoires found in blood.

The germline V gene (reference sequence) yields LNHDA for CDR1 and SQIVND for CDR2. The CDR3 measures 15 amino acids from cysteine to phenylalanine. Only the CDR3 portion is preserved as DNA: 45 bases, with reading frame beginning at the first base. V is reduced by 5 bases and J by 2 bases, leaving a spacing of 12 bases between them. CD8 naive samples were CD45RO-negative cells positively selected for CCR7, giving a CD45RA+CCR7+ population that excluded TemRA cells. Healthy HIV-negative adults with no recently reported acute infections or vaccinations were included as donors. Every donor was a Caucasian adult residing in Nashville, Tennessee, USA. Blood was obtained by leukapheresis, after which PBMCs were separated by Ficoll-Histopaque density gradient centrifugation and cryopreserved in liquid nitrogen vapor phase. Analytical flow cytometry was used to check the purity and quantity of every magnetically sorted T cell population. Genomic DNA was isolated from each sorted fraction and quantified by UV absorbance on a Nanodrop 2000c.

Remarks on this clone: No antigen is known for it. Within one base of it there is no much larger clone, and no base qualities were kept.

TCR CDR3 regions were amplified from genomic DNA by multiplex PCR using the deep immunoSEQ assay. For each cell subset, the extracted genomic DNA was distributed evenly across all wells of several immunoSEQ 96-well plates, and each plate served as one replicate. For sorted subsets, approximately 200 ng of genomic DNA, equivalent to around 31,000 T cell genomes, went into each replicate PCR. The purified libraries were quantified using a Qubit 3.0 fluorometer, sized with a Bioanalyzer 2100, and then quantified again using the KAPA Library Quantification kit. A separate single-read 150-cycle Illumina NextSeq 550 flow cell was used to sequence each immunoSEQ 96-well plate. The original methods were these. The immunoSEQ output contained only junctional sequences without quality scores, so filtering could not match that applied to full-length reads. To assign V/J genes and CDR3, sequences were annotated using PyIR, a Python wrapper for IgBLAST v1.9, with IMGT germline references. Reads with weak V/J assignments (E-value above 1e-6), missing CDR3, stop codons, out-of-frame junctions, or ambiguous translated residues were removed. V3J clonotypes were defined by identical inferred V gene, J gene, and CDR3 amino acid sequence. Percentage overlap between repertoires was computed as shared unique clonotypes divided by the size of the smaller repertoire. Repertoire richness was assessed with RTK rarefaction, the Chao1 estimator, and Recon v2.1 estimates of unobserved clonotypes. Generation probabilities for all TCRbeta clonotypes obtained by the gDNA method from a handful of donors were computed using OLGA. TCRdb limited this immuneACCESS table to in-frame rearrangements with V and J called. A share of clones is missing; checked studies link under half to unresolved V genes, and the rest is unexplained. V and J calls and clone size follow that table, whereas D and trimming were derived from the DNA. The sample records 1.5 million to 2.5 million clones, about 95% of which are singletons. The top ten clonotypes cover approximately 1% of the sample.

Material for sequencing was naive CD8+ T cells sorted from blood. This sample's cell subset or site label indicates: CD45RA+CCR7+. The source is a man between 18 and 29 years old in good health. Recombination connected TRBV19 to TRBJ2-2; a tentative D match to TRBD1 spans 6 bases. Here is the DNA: TGTGCCAGTAGTCCGACAGGCTATAACACCGGGGAGCTGTTTTTT. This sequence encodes CASSPTGYNTGELFF. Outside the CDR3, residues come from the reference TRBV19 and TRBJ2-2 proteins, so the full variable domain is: DGGITQSPKYLFRKEGQNVTLSCEQNLNHDAMYWYRQDPGQGLRLIYYSQIVNDFQKGDIAEGYSVSREKKESFPLTVTSAQKNPTAFYLCASSPTGYNTGELFFGEGSRLTVL.